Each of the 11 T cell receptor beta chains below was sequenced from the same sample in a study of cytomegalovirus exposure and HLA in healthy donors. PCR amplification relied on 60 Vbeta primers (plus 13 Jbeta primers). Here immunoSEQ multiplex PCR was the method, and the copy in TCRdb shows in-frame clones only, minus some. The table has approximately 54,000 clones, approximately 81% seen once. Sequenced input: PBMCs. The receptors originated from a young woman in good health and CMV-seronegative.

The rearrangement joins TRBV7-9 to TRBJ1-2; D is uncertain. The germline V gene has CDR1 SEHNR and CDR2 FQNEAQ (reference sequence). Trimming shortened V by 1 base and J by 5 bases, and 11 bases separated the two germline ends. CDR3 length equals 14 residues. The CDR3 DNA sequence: TGTGCCAGCAGCTTAGATGTGACTCTATATGGCTACACCTTC. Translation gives CASSLDVTLYGYTF.

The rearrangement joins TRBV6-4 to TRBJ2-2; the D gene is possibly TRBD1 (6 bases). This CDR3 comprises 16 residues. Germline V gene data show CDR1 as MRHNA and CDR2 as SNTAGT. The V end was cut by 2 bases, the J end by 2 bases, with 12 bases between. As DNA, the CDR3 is TGTGCCAGCAGTGACAGCCCGGGACAAAACACCGGGGAGCTGTTTTTT. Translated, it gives CASSDSPGQNTGELFF.

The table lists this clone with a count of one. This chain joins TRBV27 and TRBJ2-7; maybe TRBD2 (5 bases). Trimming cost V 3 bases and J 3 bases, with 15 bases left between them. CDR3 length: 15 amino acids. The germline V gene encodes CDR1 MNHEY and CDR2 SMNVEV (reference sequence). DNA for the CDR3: TGTGCCAGCAGTTTCAAGCCCCCCGGGAACTACGAGCAGTACTTC. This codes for CASSFKPPGNYEQYF.

CDR3 nucleotides: TGCGCCAGCAGAGGGGAGAACACTGAAGCTTTCTTT. Translated, it gives CASRGENTEAFF. V gene TRBV4-1 combines with J gene TRBJ1-1, with D perhaps TRBD1 (5 bases). Germline V gene sequence: CDR1 MGHRA, CDR2 YSYEKL. The CDR3 contains 12 residues. V gave up 6 bases and J gave up 1 base, with 6 bases separating them.

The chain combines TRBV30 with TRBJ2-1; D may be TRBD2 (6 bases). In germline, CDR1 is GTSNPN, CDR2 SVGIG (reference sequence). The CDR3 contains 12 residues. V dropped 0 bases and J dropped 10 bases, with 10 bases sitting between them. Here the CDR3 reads CAWSVIGREQFF. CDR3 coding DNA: TGTGCCTGGAGTGTAATAGGGAGGGAGCAGTTCTTC. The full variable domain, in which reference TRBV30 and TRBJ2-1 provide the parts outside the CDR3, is SQTIHQWPATLVQPVGSPLSLECTVEGTSNPNLYWYRQAAGRGLQLLFYSVGIGQISSEVPQNLSASRPQDRQFILSSKKLLLSDSGFYLCAWSVIGREQFFGPGTRLTVL.

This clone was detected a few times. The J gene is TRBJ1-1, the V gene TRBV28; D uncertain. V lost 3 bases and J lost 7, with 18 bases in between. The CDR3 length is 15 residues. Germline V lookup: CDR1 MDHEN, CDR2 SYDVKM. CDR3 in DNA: TGTGCCAGCAGTTTTATCTCCACTCCCTTAAGTGAAGCTTTCTTT. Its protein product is CASSFISTPLSEAFF.

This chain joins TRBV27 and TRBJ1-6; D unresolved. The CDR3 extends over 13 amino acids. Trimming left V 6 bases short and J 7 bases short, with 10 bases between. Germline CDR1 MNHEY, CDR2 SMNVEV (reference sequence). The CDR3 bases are TGTGCCAGCAGCCACAACCCAAATTCACCCCTCCACTTT. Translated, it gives CASSHNPNSPLHF.

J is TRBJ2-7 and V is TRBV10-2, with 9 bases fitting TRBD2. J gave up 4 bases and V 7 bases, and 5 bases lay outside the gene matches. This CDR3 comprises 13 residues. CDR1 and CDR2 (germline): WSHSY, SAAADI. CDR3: CASISSGTYEQYF. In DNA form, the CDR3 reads TGCGCCAGCATCTCTAGCGGGACTTACGAGCAGTACTTC.

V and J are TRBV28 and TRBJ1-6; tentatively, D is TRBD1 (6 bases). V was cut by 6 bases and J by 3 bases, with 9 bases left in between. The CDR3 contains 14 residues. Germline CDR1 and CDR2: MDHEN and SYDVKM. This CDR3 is CASRPTGYNSPLHF. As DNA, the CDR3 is TGTGCCAGCAGGCCGACAGGCTATAATTCACCCCTCCACTTT.

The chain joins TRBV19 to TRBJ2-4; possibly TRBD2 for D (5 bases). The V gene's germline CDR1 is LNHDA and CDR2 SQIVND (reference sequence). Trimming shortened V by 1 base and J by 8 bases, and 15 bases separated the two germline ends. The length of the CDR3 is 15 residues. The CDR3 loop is CASSIGPGSEDIQYF. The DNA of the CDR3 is TGTGCCAGTAGTATAGGCCCGGGGTCGGAAGACATTCAGTACTTC.

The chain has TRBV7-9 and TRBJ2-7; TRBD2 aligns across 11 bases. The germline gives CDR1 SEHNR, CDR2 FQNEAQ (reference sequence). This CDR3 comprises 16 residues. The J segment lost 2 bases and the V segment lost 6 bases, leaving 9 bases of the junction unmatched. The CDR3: CASSGYSGRGPYEQYF. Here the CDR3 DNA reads TGTGCCAGCAGTGGTTATAGCGGGAGGGGTCCCTACGAGCAGTACTTC.